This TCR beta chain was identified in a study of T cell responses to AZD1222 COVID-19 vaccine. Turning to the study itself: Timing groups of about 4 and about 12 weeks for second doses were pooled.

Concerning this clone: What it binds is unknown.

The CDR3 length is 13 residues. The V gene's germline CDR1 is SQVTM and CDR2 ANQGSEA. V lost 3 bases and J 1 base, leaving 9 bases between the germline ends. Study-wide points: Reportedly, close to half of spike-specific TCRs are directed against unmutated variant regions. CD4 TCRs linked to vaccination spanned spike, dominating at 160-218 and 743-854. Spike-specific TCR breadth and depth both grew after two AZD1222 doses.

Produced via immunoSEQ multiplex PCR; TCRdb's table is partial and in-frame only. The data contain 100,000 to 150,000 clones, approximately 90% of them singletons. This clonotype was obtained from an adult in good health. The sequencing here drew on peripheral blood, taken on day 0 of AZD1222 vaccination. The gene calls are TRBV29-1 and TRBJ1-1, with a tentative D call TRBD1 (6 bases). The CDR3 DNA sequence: TGCAGCGTTGAGGGGGACAAGAACACTGAAGCTTTCTTT. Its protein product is CSVEGDKNTEAFF.